Below, 30 T cell receptor beta chains from the same sample are listed, as sequenced in a study of technical replicates of blood from a few donors. Measured with immunoSEQ multiplex PCR; TCRdb has only the in-frame clones, and not every one. Of approximately 73,000 clones in the sample, over 90% are singletons; the top ten hold 0.2% to 0.3%. The specimen sequenced was T cells isolated from PBMCs. The receptors derive from a human donor in good health.

This clone was counted a single time. The CDR3 reads CASNPGGSNEQYF. The CDR3 region has the DNA TGTGCCAGCAATCCGGGCGGGAGCAACGAGCAGTACTTC. The chain employs TRBV11-3 and TRBJ2-7; TRBD2 aligns across 7 bases. Germline V CDR1 and CDR2: SGHNT, YENEEA. The CDR3 has 13 residues. Germline trimming cut 7 bases from V and 5 bases from J; bases unmatched to any gene: 8.

This CDR3 reads CASSYSGQLYEQYF. Here the CDR3 DNA reads TGTGCCAGCAGTTACTCGGGACAGCTCTACGAGCAGTACTTC. This chain uses TRBV6-6 with TRBJ2-7; 7 bases map to TRBD1. The germline gives CDR1 MNHNY, CDR2 SVGAGI (reference sequence). With 0 bases clipped from V and 3 bases from J, the junction kept 2 bases outside the gene matches. The CDR3 length is 14 residues.

This rearrangement joins TRBV5-8 to TRBJ2-7; a weak D match, TRBD2 (6 bases). Germline CDR1 and CDR2: SGHTS and YDEGEE. V was pared by 0 bases and J by 0 bases, with 7 bases between. The CDR3 sequence is 14 residues long. The CDR3 is CASSLGEDSYEQYF. As DNA, the CDR3 is TGTGCCAGCAGCTTGGGGGAGGACTCCTACGAGCAGTACTTC.

The rearrangement uses TRBV6-6 and TRBJ2-3; 7 positions match TRBD2. The V and J ends lost 7 bases and 0 bases, in that order; junction bases with no gene match: 7. This CDR3 spans 15 amino acids. The V gene's germline CDR1 is MNHNY and CDR2 SVGAGI (reference sequence). CDR3 loop: CASTLSGASTDTQYF. The CDR3 DNA reads TGTGCCAGCACCTTAAGCGGGGCTAGCACAGATACGCAGTATTTT.

The genes are TRBV7-2 and TRBJ2-5; TRBD1 matches 7 bases. This CDR3 spans 15 amino acids. Trimming removed 5 bases from V and 5 bases from J; junction bases left unmatched: 11. Germline CDR1 and CDR2: SGHTA and FQGNSA. CDR3 sequence (DNA): TGTGCCAGCAGCAAACGCTACGGACAGGTGGAGACCCAGTACTTC. Amino acids: CASSKRYGQVETQYF.

The chain links TRBV6-5 to TRBJ2-3; 7 bases fit TRBD2. V was pared by 2 bases and J by 2 bases, with 7 bases of the junction left unmatched. This CDR3 contains 16 residues. Germline CDR1 and CDR2: MNHEY and SVGAGI. The CDR3 region is CASSYGTGGPTDTQYF. The CDR3 nucleotides read TGTGCCAGCAGTTACGGTACGGGAGGCCCCACAGATACGCAGTATTTT.

The chain has TRBV29-1 and TRBJ1-5, with 8 bases fitting TRBD1. CDR1 and CDR2 (germline): SQVTM, ANQGSEA. J gave up 4 bases and V 4 bases, and 15 bases lay outside the gene matches. The CDR3 is made up of 17 amino acids. The CDR3 DNA reads as TGCAGCGTTGTCCCCTCCTCCCCGGGACAGGAGAATCAGCCCCAGCATTTT. The encoded protein is CSVVPSSPGQENQPQHF.

The genes are TRBV18 and TRBJ2-5; D remains unclear. Trimming shortened V by 0 bases and J by 2 bases, and 13 bases separated the two germline ends. The length of the CDR3 is 16 residues. Germline lookup yields CDR1 KGHSH and CDR2 LQKENI. CDR3 sequence: CASSPPLTVFQETQYF. The CDR3, as DNA: TGTGCCAGCTCACCACCGTTGACTGTCTTTCAAGAGACCCAGTACTTC.

The chain employs TRBV30 and TRBJ1-1; 7 bases line up with TRBD1. In germline, CDR1 is GTSNPN, CDR2 SVGIG (reference sequence). The CDR3 is 15 amino acids. V dropped 5 bases and J dropped 1; count of bases not matched to a gene: 10. The chain's CDR3 is CAWFREQGRNTEAFF. The CDR3 DNA reads TGTGCCTGGTTCCGAGAACAGGGGAGGAACACTGAAGCTTTCTTT.

The genes are TRBV5-5 and TRBJ1-1; no clear D gene. The CDR3 consists of 14 residues. Trimming removed 1 base from V and 1 base from J, with 8 bases in between. Germline values: CDR1 SGHKS, CDR2 YYEKEE (reference sequence). CDR3 bases: TGTGCCAGCAGCTTGCGACACAGGAACACTGAAGCTTTCTTT. Translated: CASSLRHRNTEAFF.

V gene TRBV18 combines with J gene TRBJ1-1; D gene ambiguous. V lost 3 bases to trimming and J lost 1 base, with 12 bases between them. The CDR3 sequence is 15 residues long. From germline, CDR1 is KGHSH and CDR2 LQKENI. CDR3 protein: CASSPLGEGNTEAFF. The CDR3 nucleotides read TGTGCCAGCTCACCCCTCGGGGAGGGGAACACTGAAGCTTTCTTT.

The J gene is TRBJ1-1, the V gene TRBV20-1; D gene uncertain. The CDR3 consists of 11 residues. The germline CDR1 and CDR2 sequences are DFQATT and SNEGSKA (reference sequence). The V gene lost 1 base and the J gene lost 9 bases, with 9 bases spanning the gap. CDR3 DNA: TGCAGTGCTAGAGCCGAAGACAAAGCTTTCTTT. Protein: CSARAEDKAFF.

The CDR3 loop reads CASRRGAGGEKLFF. DNA for the CDR3: TGTGCCAGCCGTCGAGGGGCCGGGGGTGAAAAACTGTTTTTT. This chain joins TRBV2 and TRBJ1-4, with a weak D call TRBD1 (5 bases). V was cut by 8 bases and J by 7 bases, with 17 bases left in between. Germline V gives CDR1 SNHLY, CDR2 FYNNEI. The CDR3 consists of 14 residues.

This clone occurred once. This rearrangement joins TRBV10-1 to TRBJ2-1; 8 nucleotides match TRBD1. This CDR3 is 13 amino acids long. CDR1 and CDR2 (germline): WNHNN, SYGVQD (reference sequence). Germline trimming cut 3 bases from V and 10 bases from J; bases unmatched to any gene: 5. The CDR3 nucleotides read TGCGCCAGCAGTGATCCGGGACAGGTCGAGCAGTTCTTC. It is translated as CASSDPGQVEQFF.

The V call is TRBV10-1, the J call TRBJ2-1, with unresolved D. Germline-derived CDR1 and CDR2 are WNHNN and SYGVQD (reference sequence). CDR3 length: 15 amino acids. The germline V and J ends were trimmed by 6 bases and 0 bases, with 12 bases remaining between them. CDR3 residues: CASSVAPSSYNEQFF. The CDR3 DNA reads as TGCGCCAGCAGCGTAGCCCCTAGCTCCTACAATGAGCAGTTCTTC.

The V and J genes are TRBV11-3 and TRBJ2-5; D unresolved. V lost 8 bases and J lost 4, with 11 bases in between. CDR3 size: 12 residues. From germline, CDR1 is SGHNT and CDR2 YENEEA. The CDR3 reads CASSMSGETQYF. The CDR3 nucleotides are TGTGCCAGCTCCATGTCGGGAGAGACCCAGTACTTC.

The chain recombines TRBV7-9 with TRBJ2-5; 12 bases align to TRBD2. This CDR3 has 13 amino acids. The junction had 1 base not matched to a gene; V was cut back by 8 bases and J by 3 bases. Germline-derived CDR1 and CDR2 are SEHNR and FQNEAQ (reference sequence). The CDR3 DNA reads TGTGCCAGCGGACTAGCGGGGAAAGAGACCCAGTACTTC. This gives the protein CASGLAGKETQYF.

This chain connects TRBV19 to TRBJ1-1, with 9 bases matching TRBD1. V shed 9 bases and J 3 bases; nucleotides not matched to a gene: 8. Germline CDR1 reads LNHDA; CDR2 reads SQIVND (reference sequence). The CDR3 consists of 14 residues. CDR3 region: CASRDRVDDTEAFF. The CDR3, as DNA: TGTGCCAGCCGGGACAGGGTTGATGACACTGAAGCTTTCTTT. Full variable domain (outside the CDR3, taken from reference TRBV19 and TRBJ1-1): DGGITQSPKYLFRKEGQNVTLSCEQNLNHDAMYWYRQDPGQGLRLIYYSQIVNDFQKGDIAEGYSVSREKKESFPLTVTSAQKNPTAFYLCASRDRVDDTEAFFGQGTRLTVV.

The V call is TRBV11-2, the J call TRBJ2-2, with D maybe TRBD1 (5 bases). Trimming pared 1 base from V and 1 base from J, leaving 10 bases between. The CDR3 is 16 amino acids. Germline CDR1 and CDR2: SGHAT and FQNNGV. The CDR3 here is CASSLGGQKNTGELFF. In DNA, the CDR3 is TGTGCCAGCAGCTTAGGGGGCCAGAAGAACACCGGGGAGCTGTTTTTT.

The CDR3 here is CASSEWASGRYNEQFF. CDR3 DNA sequence: TGTGCCAGCAGTGAATGGGCTAGCGGGAGGTACAATGAGCAGTTCTTC. This sequence joins TRBV25-1 and TRBJ2-1, with TRBD2 matching over 11 bases. Germline trimming cut 1 base from V and 4 bases from J; bases unmatched to any gene: 3. The CDR3 loop spans 16 amino acids. CDR1 and CDR2 (germline): MGHDK, SYGVNS.

The rearrangement joins TRBV6-5 to TRBJ2-4, with TRBD1 as a possible D gene (5 bases). The CDR3 has 14 residues. Germline assignment: CDR1 MNHEY and CDR2 SVGAGI. Trimming took 5 bases from V and 2 from J, leaving 10 bases between them. As DNA, the CDR3 is TGTGCCAGCAGTCCCCAGGGTTCCAAAAACATTCAGTACTTC. The encoded protein is CASSPQGSKNIQYF.

This CDR3 reads CASSSGSYNEQFF. In nucleotides, the CDR3 is TGTGCCAGCAGCTCCGGGAGCTACAATGAGCAGTTCTTC. This chain joins TRBV11-3 and TRBJ2-1, with a weak D call TRBD2 (6 bases). CDR1 and CDR2 from the germline V gene are SGHNT and YENEEA. Trimming cost V 4 bases and J 3 bases, with 7 bases left between them. The CDR3 loop spans 13 amino acids.

V and J are TRBV28 and TRBJ1-5; tentative D call: TRBD1 (6 bases). V gave up 2 bases and J gave up 6 bases, with 8 bases separating them. The CDR3 consists of 13 residues. CDR1 is MDHEN, CDR2 SYDVKM, per germline. CDR3 protein: CASSLIQGQPQHF. In nucleotides, the CDR3 is TGTGCCAGCAGTTTAATACAGGGTCAGCCCCAGCATTTT.

The chain carries TRBV2 and TRBJ2-2, with TRBD2 matching 9 bases. The V gene's germline CDR1 is SNHLY and CDR2 FYNNEI. CDR3 size: 16 residues. V dropped 8 bases and J dropped 6; count of bases not matched to a gene: 13. CDR3 sequence reads: CASGTGRGGLAGELFF. In nucleotides, the CDR3 is TGTGCCAGCGGGACCGGGCGGGGGGGCTTGGCCGGGGAGCTGTTTTTT.

V usage is TRBV19 and J usage is TRBJ2-7; D gene uncertain. The V end lost 7 bases, the J end lost 6 bases, and 13 bases lay between the germline ends. CDR3 length equals 12 residues. Germline CDR1 reads LNHDA; CDR2 reads SQIVND (reference sequence). CDR3 sequence reads: CASTDGGPEQYF. The CDR3 region has the DNA TGTGCCAGTACCGACGGCGGCCCCGAGCAGTACTTC.

J is TRBJ1-1 and V is TRBV2, with D tentatively TRBD1 (5 bases). The CDR3 totals 14 residues. Germline CDR1 and CDR2: SNHLY and FYNNEI. V gave up 6 bases and J gave up 2 bases, with 13 bases separating them. The CDR3 region has the DNA TGTGCCAGCAGAACTACCAGGGTTAACACTGAAGCTTTCTTT. It is translated as CASRTTRVNTEAFF.

The chain couples TRBV6-5 to TRBJ2-7; the D is unclear. The V and J ends lost 2 bases and 5 bases respectively, with 16 bases between them. Germline V gene lookup returns CDR1 MNHEY and CDR2 SVGAGI. The CDR3 runs 15 residues. CDR3 bases: TGTGCCAGCAGTTACGGGCCCTCCACTTTAGACGAGCAGTACTTC. Translation gives CASSYGPSTLDEQYF.

CDR3 in DNA: TGCGCCAGCAGCTTGGAAGCGACTAGCGGTTATTACGAGCAGTACTTC. This gives the protein CASSLEATSGYYEQYF. The rearrangement joins TRBV5-1 to TRBJ2-7, with 9 nucleotides matching TRBD2. The germline V gene has CDR1 SGHRS and CDR2 YFSETQ. Trimming took 0 bases from V and 4 from J; bases not matched to a gene: 8. CDR3 length: 16 residues. The variable domain in full, completed from reference TRBV5-1 and TRBJ2-7, reads KAGVTQTPRYLIKTRGQQVTLSCSPISGHRSVSWYQQTPGQGLQFLFEYFSETQRNKGNFPGRFSGRQFSNSRSEMNVSTLELGDSALYLCASSLEATSGYYEQYFGPGTRLTVT.

The chain recombines TRBV19 with TRBJ2-7, with 10 positions matching TRBD2. Germline V CDR1 and CDR2: LNHDA, SQIVND (reference sequence). After removal of 3 bases from V and 1 base from J, the junction contained 9 bases not matched to a gene. This CDR3 is built from 17 residues. The CDR3 region has the DNA TGTGCCAGTAGTATTGCTAGCGGGGGCCGCTTTTCCTACGAGCAGTACTTC. Its translation is CASSIASGGRFSYEQYF.

V gene TRBV5-4 combines with J gene TRBJ2-2; 7 bases are a match to TRBD1. CDR3 size: 14 residues. Germline V CDR1 and CDR2: SGHNT, YYREEE (reference sequence). V lost 3 bases to trimming and J lost 7 bases; unmatched junction nucleotides: 6. The CDR3: CASSWGQMGGELFF. The CDR3 DNA reads as TGTGCCAGCAGCTGGGGACAGATGGGCGGGGAGCTGTTTTTT.